These 29 T cell receptor beta chains came from one sample sequenced in a study of immune heterogeneity within non-small cell lung tumors. Multiplex PCR amplified the TCR beta CDR3 region. Its first round ran for around 10 cycles with 32 V and 13 J primers. From the multiplex PCR reads, TCRdb called clonotypes with MiXCR, one entry per CDR3 protein. The sample contains 2,500 to 3,000 distinct CDR3 sequences, about 45% of which appear only once. Bulk tumor genomic DNA, about 600 ng per sample, was used as template. Spaced far apart, several biopsies were taken from each primary tumor during surgery. Patients with untreated, newly diagnosed non-small cell lung cancer underwent curative surgery. Input material: lung tumor tissue. The receptors originated from a woman aged 60-75 years with non-small cell lung cancer.

The chain employs TRBV6-2 or TRBV6-3 and TRBJ2-7, with TRBD1 matching over 10 bases. V was pared by 0 bases and J by 7 bases, with 18 bases of the junction left unmatched. Germline CDR1 MNHEY, CDR2 SVGEGT. This CDR3 is 19 amino acids long. CDR3 amino acids: CASSYSRWRDRGLVVEQYF. The CDR3 DNA sequence: TGTGCCAGCAGTTACTCGAGGTGGCGGGACAGGGGCCTGGTAGTGGAGCAGTACTTC.

The rearrangement uses TRBV28 and TRBJ2-1, with D possibly matching TRBD2 (5 bases). This CDR3 has 17 residues. Germline V gene data show CDR1 as MDHEN and CDR2 as SYDVKM. With 3 bases removed from V and 0 bases from J, the gap between germline ends came to 15 bases. DNA for the CDR3: TGTGCCAGCAGTTTCCGGGAATTAGCGATCTCCTACAATGAGCAGTTCTTC. Its protein product is CASSFRELAISYNEQFF.

This clonotype was observed a handful of times. V usage is TRBV11-3 and J usage is TRBJ2-7; no clear D. V was shortened by 4 bases and J by 1 base, with 8 bases between the two germline ends. The CDR3 is 13 residues long. CDR1 is SGHNT, CDR2 YENEEA, per germline. The CDR3 coding sequence is TGTGCCAGCAGCTCCCTCAATTCCTACGAGCAGTACTTC. Translated: CASSSLNSYEQYF.

The rearrangement links TRBV19 to TRBJ1-1, with a possible D match to TRBD1 (6 bases). Germline V lookup: CDR1 LNHDA, CDR2 SQIVND (reference sequence). Deletions cut 6 bases from V and 1 base from J, with 9 bases between. The CDR3 is 13 residues long. The CDR3 spells CASRVTGNTEAFF. CDR3 nucleotides: TGTGCCAGTAGGGTGACAGGGAACACTGAAGCTTTCTTT.

The chain links TRBV6-5 to TRBJ1-1, with D perhaps TRBD1 (5 bases). Germline assignment: CDR1 MNHEY and CDR2 SVGAGI. With 0 bases removed from V and 8 bases from J, the gap between germline ends came to 19 bases. The CDR3 extends over 16 amino acids. Here the CDR3 reads CASSYSRGSSMGEAFF. CDR3 nucleotides: TGTGCCAGCAGTTACTCGAGGGGCAGCTCAATGGGGGAAGCTTTCTTT.

This clonotype was recorded a few times. The chain recombines TRBV11-2 with TRBJ2-5; the D is unclear. This CDR3 has 11 amino acids. Germline CDR1 reads SGHAT; CDR2 reads FQNNGV. Trimming shortened V by 3 bases and J by 9 bases, and 8 bases separated the two germline ends. The CDR3 reads CASSFGEAQYF. In DNA, the CDR3 is TGTGCCAGCAGCTTCGGCGAGGCCCAGTACTTC.

The sample holds a few counts of this clonotype. The chain uses TRBV10-3 and TRBJ2-3, with D perhaps TRBD1 (6 bases). From germline, CDR1 is ENHRY and CDR2 SYGVKD. The CDR3 contains 15 residues. The V gene lost 5 bases and the J gene lost 3 bases, with 15 bases spanning the gap. In DNA form, the CDR3 reads TGTGCCATCAGTAGGGCAGGGGTATGGACAGATACGCAGTATTTT. It specifies CAISRAGVWTDTQYF.

This clonotype appeared a few times. J is TRBJ2-3 and V is TRBV9; 9 bases fit TRBD2. The J segment lost 1 base and the V segment lost 1 base, leaving 10 bases of the junction unmatched. Germline CDR1 SGDLS, CDR2 YYNGEE. This CDR3 has 18 amino acids. In DNA, the CDR3 is TGTGCCAGCAGCGTACGGCCTAGCGGGACCTCCCGCACAGATACGCAGTATTTT. Translating gives CASSVRPSGTSRTDTQYF.

By proportion, this clonotype is medium-sized (0.01 to 0.1%). The CDR3 loop is CASTYSRGTRSNYGYTF. The CDR3 DNA reads TGTGCCAGTACCTACTCACGGGGGACACGGTCTAACTATGGCTACACCTTC. The chain couples TRBV19 to TRBJ1-2; weak D call: TRBD1 (6 bases). Germline values: CDR1 LNHDA, CDR2 SQIVND (reference sequence). Trimming took 7 bases from V and 0 from J, leaving 21 bases between them. This CDR3 comprises 17 residues.

Remarks on this clonotype: The final CDR3 position lacks the conserved phenylalanine or tryptophan, pointing to a likely read error. The chain joins TRBV20-1 to TRBJ2-2; D gene ambiguous. From germline, CDR1 is DFQATT and CDR2 SNEGSKA (reference sequence). V was shortened by 5 bases and J by 4 bases, with 11 bases between the two germline ends. The CDR3 consists of 13 residues. The CDR3 coding sequence is TGCAGTGCTTGGGCACGAGCCACCGGGGAGCTGTTTTTA. Encoded protein: CSAWARATGELFL.

The chain uses TRBV11-2 and TRBJ1-3; D not resolved. Looked up from germline, CDR1 is SGHAT and CDR2 is FQNNGV. The CDR3 covers 16 residues. Deletions cut 5 bases from V and 0 bases from J, with 14 bases between. The CDR3, as DNA: TGTGCCAGCAGCGCCAGCAGGAATCCCTCTGGAAACACCATATATTTT. It is translated as CASSASRNPSGNTIYF. Combining the CDR3 with reference TRBV11-2 and TRBJ1-3 gives the whole variable domain EAGVAQSPRYKIIEKRQSVAFWCNPISGHATLYWYQQILGQGPKLLIQFQNNGVVDDSQLPKDRFSAERLKGVDSTLKIQPAKLEDSAVYLCASSASRNPSGNTIYFGEGSWLTVV.

This clonotype has more than one count but fewer than ten. The chain joins TRBV24-1 to TRBJ2-1; maybe TRBD2 (5 bases). CDR1 and CDR2 from the germline V gene are KGHDR and SFDVKD. The CDR3 extends over 13 amino acids. V lost 4 bases, J lost 7 bases, and 10 bases lay in between. In DNA form, the CDR3 reads TGTGCCACCAGTGACGAGAAGCGGAATGAGCAGTTCTTC. Its translation is CATSDEKRNEQFF.

The rearrangement joins TRBV3-1 to TRBJ2-5, with 11 bases that match TRBD1. CDR3 length: 16 residues. Per the germline V gene, CDR1 is LGHDT and CDR2 is YNNKEL (reference sequence). The ends lost 3 bases at V and 5 bases at J; junction bases unmatched: 8. The DNA for the CDR3 is TGTGCCAGCAGCCATCCGGGACAGGGGGTTCCGGAGACCCAGTACTTC. Translating gives CASSHPGQGVPETQYF.

V usage is TRBV20-1 and J usage is TRBJ1-1; no definite D call. This CDR3 spans 12 amino acids. V was cut by 6 bases and J by 7 bases, with 15 bases left in between. Per the germline V gene, CDR1 is DFQATT and CDR2 is SNEGSKA (reference sequence). CDR3: CSAYNKRLEAFF. CDR3 nucleotides: TGCAGTGCCTACAACAAGCGTCTTGAAGCTTTCTTT.

This clonotype was seen more than once but under ten times. The chain joins TRBV10-3 to TRBJ2-7; tentative D call: TRBD2 (5 bases). The CDR3 sequence is 15 residues long. From germline, CDR1 is ENHRY and CDR2 SYGVKD. The V gene lost 1 base and the J gene lost 3 bases, with 13 bases spanning the gap. CDR3 in amino acids: CAISEWSAGSYEQYF. As DNA, the CDR3 is TGTGCCATCAGTGAGTGGAGCGCTGGGAGCTACGAGCAGTACTTC.

In this sample, this clonotype turned up a few times. The V and J genes are TRBV29-1 and TRBJ2-1; TRBD2 aligns across 14 bases. CDR1 is SQVTM, CDR2 ANQGSEA, per germline. Trimming cost V 7 bases and J 4 bases; bases outside gene matches: 12. The CDR3 length is 17 residues. CDR3 in amino acids: CSGGLAGGTTKYNEQFF. CDR3 in DNA: TGCAGCGGAGGACTAGCGGGAGGAACCACCAAATACAATGAGCAGTTCTTC.

Only one count was recorded for this clonotype. The chain couples TRBV12-3 or TRBV12-4 to TRBJ1-3; D gene uncertain. There are 13 residues in the CDR3. V dropped 4 bases and J dropped 2 bases, with 6 bases sitting between them. The CDR3 DNA reads as TGTGCCAGCAGTTCCAAACCTGGAAACACCATATATTTT. Protein: CASSSKPGNTIYF.

This clonotype was counted between two and nine times. The rearrangement joins TRBV2 to TRBJ1-2; 7 nucleotides align to TRBD1. Trimming at V came to 6 bases and at J to 8 bases, leaving 9 bases not matched to a gene. Germline values: CDR1 SNHLY, CDR2 FYNNEI. This CDR3 contains 13 residues. CDR3 DNA sequence: TGTGCCAGCAGGAGAGGGGGCGTGGAGGGCTACACCTTC. This translates into CASRRGGVEGYTF.

This clonotype was detected only a few times. The chain links TRBV6-1 to TRBJ2-1; D is possibly TRBD2 (6 bases). The germline V gene has CDR1 MNHNS and CDR2 SASEGT. Trimming took off 2 bases at V and 4 bases at J, with 15 bases between the two ends. The CDR3 is 16 residues long. The CDR3 loop is CASSEIGGGLYNEQFF. CDR3 nucleotide sequence: TGTGCCAGCAGTGAAATTGGGGGAGGACTATACAATGAGCAGTTCTTC.

There are a few counts of this clonotype. The J gene is TRBJ2-1, the V gene TRBV4-2; a possible D gene is TRBD2 (5 bases). The CDR3 sequence is 17 residues long. In germline, CDR1 is LGHNA, CDR2 YNFKEQ. V lost 0 bases and J lost 0, with 12 bases in between. This chain's CDR3 is CASSQEGSASSYNEQFF. DNA for the CDR3: TGTGCCAGCAGCCAAGAGGGGAGCGCAAGCTCCTACAATGAGCAGTTCTTC.

This clonotype was detected once. The chain recombines TRBV10-3 with TRBJ2-7, with D uncertain. With 0 bases removed from V and 3 bases from J, the gap between germline ends came to 9 bases. The CDR3 consists of 14 residues. Germline assignment: CDR1 ENHRY and CDR2 SYGVKD. CDR3 coding DNA: TGTGCCATCAGTGAGTCAAGTAAGGGCTACGAGCAGTACTTC. It specifies CAISESSKGYEQYF.

A few counts support this clonotype. The gene calls are TRBV28 and TRBJ2-7; D remains ambiguous. CDR3 length: 13 amino acids. V shed 8 bases and J shed 4 bases, with 15 bases lying between them. The germline CDR1 and CDR2 sequences are MDHEN and SYDVKM. This chain's CDR3 is CASGRITVYEQYF. The CDR3 nucleotides read TGTGCCAGCGGTAGGATAACGGTGTACGAGCAGTACTTC.

This clonotype was detected once. The chain joins TRBV28 to TRBJ2-2, with TRBD1 matching over 8 bases. J was trimmed by 4 bases and V by 0 bases; bases with no gene match: 13. There are 19 residues in the CDR3. Germline CDR1 MDHEN, CDR2 SYDVKM. The CDR3 sequence: CASSLWGAKGQGVTGELFF. The CDR3 region has the DNA TGTGCCAGCAGTTTATGGGGTGCAAAAGGACAGGGAGTCACCGGGGAGCTGTTTTTT.

The chain recombines TRBV6-1 with TRBJ1-2; D gene ambiguous. The ends were cut back, 2 bases at V and 4 bases at J, with 14 bases in the middle. Germline CDR1 reads MNHNS; CDR2 reads SASEGT. The CDR3 sequence is 15 residues long. This chain's CDR3 is CASSEIGNLGYGYTF. In DNA, the CDR3 is TGTGCCAGCAGTGAAATCGGAAACCTAGGCTATGGCTACACCTTC.

CDR3 in DNA: TGTGCCAGCAGCGAGGAAAACGGGCGGAGCACAGATACGCAGTATTTT. Its protein product is CASSEENGRSTDTQYF. The chain couples TRBV2 to TRBJ2-3, with D hard to call. Deletions cut 6 bases from V and 0 bases from J, with 16 bases between. Germline lookup yields CDR1 SNHLY and CDR2 FYNNEI. CDR3 length equals 16 residues.

This clonotype appeared a single time. The chain recombines TRBV5-1 with TRBJ1-6; no firm D call. Germline V gene lookup returns CDR1 SGHRS and CDR2 YFSETQ. Trimming shortened V by 6 bases and J by 0 bases, and 13 bases separated the two germline ends. The CDR3 is 16 amino acids. This chain's CDR3 is CASIADGSSYNSPLHF. In DNA, the CDR3 is TGCGCCAGCATCGCAGATGGGAGCTCCTATAATTCACCCCTCCACTTT.

This clonotype was counted between two and nine times. The chain links TRBV7-2 to TRBJ2-3; D unclear. Deletions cut 1 base from V and 1 base from J, with 9 bases between. Germline values: CDR1 SGHTA, CDR2 FQGNSA. This CDR3 is 15 amino acids long. CDR3 sequence: CASSLGGLGTDTQYF. The CDR3 nucleotides are TGTGCCAGCAGCTTAGGTGGGCTAGGCACAGATACGCAGTATTTT.

The chain recombines TRBV5-1 with TRBJ2-2; 13 bases line up with TRBD2. This CDR3 region has 18 residues. V shed 2 bases, J shed 4 bases, and the junction held 8 bases outside the gene matches. CDR1 is SGHRS and CDR2 is YFSETQ in the germline V gene. The CDR3 nucleotides are TGCGCCAGCAGCTTTCTAGGGACTAGCGGGATCGGCACCGGGGAGCTGTTTTTT. Encoded protein: CASSFLGTSGIGTGELFF.

The V and J genes are TRBV5-5 and TRBJ2-7; 10 nucleotides agree with TRBD1. The CDR3 sequence is 15 residues long. With 3 bases clipped from V and 4 bases from J, the junction kept 7 bases outside the gene matches. Germline CDR1 reads SGHKS; CDR2 reads YYEKEE (reference sequence). CDR3 protein: CASSSDGQGGYEQYF. The CDR3 coding sequence is TGTGCCAGCAGCTCCGATGGACAGGGGGGGTACGAGCAGTACTTC.